This T cell receptor beta chain originates from a study of blood T cell repertoires in COVID-19. Study overall: Samples of COVID-19 (acute and convalescent) were obtained from the United States, Italy and Spain. The cDNA or gDNA used as material had been derived from T cells, B-cell-depleted T cells, or PBMCs.

Per the study methods: The authors estimated nucleated cell counts from reference gene primer amplification. Libraries were prepared by immunoSEQ multiplex PCR; TCRdb keeps only in-frame clonotypes and omits some of them. The DNA gave D and trimming, while V, J and clone size come from that table. The sample comprises about 15,000 clones, around 80% of which are singletons, and less than 20% rests with the top ten. This clone has a handful of counts. Trimming at V came to 3 bases and at J to 0 bases, leaving 4 bases not matched to a gene. Germline CDR1 is SGHAT and CDR2 is FQNNGV. The CDR3 spans 17 residues.

Sequenced sample: peripheral blood. The chain recombines TRBV11-2 with TRBJ2-2; 10 bases match TRBD2. The TCR originated in a human donor in a cohort sampled during active COVID-19. CDR3 region: CASSFFLAGANTGELFF. CDR3 nucleotides: TGTGCCAGCAGCTTTTTCCTAGCGGGAGCGAACACCGGGGAGCTGTTTTTT.